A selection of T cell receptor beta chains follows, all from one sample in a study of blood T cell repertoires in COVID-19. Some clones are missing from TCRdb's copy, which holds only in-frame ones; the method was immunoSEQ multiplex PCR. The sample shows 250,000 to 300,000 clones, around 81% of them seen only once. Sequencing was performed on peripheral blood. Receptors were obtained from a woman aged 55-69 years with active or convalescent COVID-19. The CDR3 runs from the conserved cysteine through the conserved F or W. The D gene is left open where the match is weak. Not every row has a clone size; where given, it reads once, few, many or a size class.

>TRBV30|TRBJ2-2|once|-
CAWSRNTGELFF
TGTGCCTGGAGTCGGAACACCGGGGAGCTGTTTTTT
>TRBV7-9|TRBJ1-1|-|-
CASSQGGSNTEAFF
TGTGCCAGCAGCCAGGGTGGATCGAACACTGAAGCTTTCTTT
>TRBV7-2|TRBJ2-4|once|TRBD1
CASSRDRGTKNIQYF
TGTGCCAGCAGCCGGGACAGGGGAACCAAAAACATTCAGTACTTC
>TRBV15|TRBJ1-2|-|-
CATSGPGDRYGYTF
TGTGCCACCAGCGGACCAGGGGATCGCTATGGCTACACCTTC
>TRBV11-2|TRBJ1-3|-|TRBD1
CASSSFRDRVSGNTIYF
TGTGCCAGCAGCTCCTTTCGGGACAGAGTCTCTGGAAACACCATATATTTT
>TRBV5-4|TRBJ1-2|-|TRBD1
CASRDSTGGLIHGYTF
TGTGCCAGCAGGGATTCGACAGGGGGCCTCATACATGGCTACACCTTC
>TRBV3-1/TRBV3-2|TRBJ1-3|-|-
CASSQEAWSSGNTIYF
TGTGCCAGCAGCCAAGAGGCTTGGAGCTCTGGAAACACCATATATTTT
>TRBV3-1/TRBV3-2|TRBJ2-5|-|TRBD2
CASSQGLAGGLYQETQYF
TGTGCCAGCAGCCAAGGACTAGCGGGGGGCTTGTACCAAGAGACCCAGTACTTC
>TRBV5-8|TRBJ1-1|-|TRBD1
CASSLGQGISTEAFF
TGTGCCAGCAGCTTGGGACAGGGGATCAGCACTGAAGCTTTCTTT
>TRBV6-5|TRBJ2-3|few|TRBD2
CASNNGGTTDTQYF
TGTGCCAGCAACAACGGGGGGACCACAGATACGCAGTATTTT
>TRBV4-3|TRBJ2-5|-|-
CASSQDWERGETQYF
TGCGCCAGCAGCCAAGATTGGGAGCGAGGAGAGACCCAGTACTTC
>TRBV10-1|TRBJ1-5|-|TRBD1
CARTGARGANQPQHF
TGCGCCAGGACAGGGGCCAGGGGAGCTAATCAGCCCCAGCATTTT
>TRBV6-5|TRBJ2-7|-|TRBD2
CASRNGLAGVEQYF
TGTGCCAGCAGGAATGGGTTAGCGGGGGTTGAGCAGTACTTC
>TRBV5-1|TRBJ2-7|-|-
CASSLLVGGQYEQYF
TGCGCCAGCAGCCTCCTGGTCGGGGGGCAATACGAGCAGTACTTC
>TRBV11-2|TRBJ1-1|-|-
CASSLEGWEEAFF
TGTGCCAGCAGCTTAGAGGGGTGGGAGGAAGCTTTCTTT
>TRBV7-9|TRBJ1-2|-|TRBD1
CASSLGQTSNYGYTF
TGTGCCAGCAGCCTGGGACAGACCTCAAACTATGGCTACACCTTC
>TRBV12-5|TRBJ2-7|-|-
CASGLSQGSSEQYF
TGTGCTAGTGGTTTGAGCCAGGGATCGTCCGAGCAGTACTTC
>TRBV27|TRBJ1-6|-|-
CASSPEGGGKAYNSPLHF
TGTGCCAGCAGTCCAGAAGGGGGGGGAAAAGCCTATAATTCACCCCTCCACTTT
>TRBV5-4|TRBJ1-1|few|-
CASSETGFPEAFF
TGTGCCAGCAGCGAAACAGGGTTTCCTGAAGCTTTCTTT
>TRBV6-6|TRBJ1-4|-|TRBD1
CASSRRDRVEKLFF
TGTGCCAGCAGCCGCCGAGACAGGGTCGAAAAACTGTTTTTT
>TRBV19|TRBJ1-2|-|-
CASRTGISNYYGYTF
TGTGCCAGTCGCACGGGGATATCCAATTACTATGGCTACACCTTC
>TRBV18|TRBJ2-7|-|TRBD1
CASSLSLARGFSYEQYF
TGTGCCAGCTCACTATCCTTAGCCAGGGGGTTTTCCTACGAGCAGTACTTC
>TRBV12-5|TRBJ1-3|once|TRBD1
CASGPFYFGTASSYSGNTIYF
TGTGCTAGTGGTCCCTTTTACTTCGGGACAGCCTCATCTTACTCTGGAAACACCATATATTTT